The 26 T cell receptor beta chains presented below share a single source sample, sequenced in a study of cytomegalovirus exposure and HLA in healthy donors. The PCR was carried out with 60 Vbeta primers and 13 Jbeta primers. Measured with immunoSEQ multiplex PCR; TCRdb has only the in-frame clones, and not every one. The data hold approximately 150,000 clones, with approximately 73% observed a single time. The sample consisted of PBMCs. Receptor source: a man between 25 and 39 years old in good health and CMV-seropositive.

The sample holds one count of this clone. The chain employs TRBV19 and TRBJ2-2; D may be TRBD2 (6 bases). In germline, CDR1 is LNHDA, CDR2 SQIVND (reference sequence). The CDR3 sequence is 16 residues long. V gave up 5 bases and J gave up 1 base, with 14 bases separating them. The CDR3, as DNA: TGTGCCAGTAGTCCCTACGGGAGACAGAACACCGGGGAGCTGTTTTTT. Residues: CASSPYGRQNTGELFF.

This clone was picked up a small number of times. This sequence joins TRBV6-5 and TRBJ1-5; the D is unclear. The germline gives CDR1 MNHEY, CDR2 SVGAGI. Deletions cut 0 bases from V and 3 bases from J, with 9 bases between. This CDR3 is 15 amino acids long. CDR3 sequence: CASSYSDSINQPQHF. DNA for the CDR3: TGTGCCAGCAGTTACTCGGACTCCATCAATCAGCCCCAGCATTTT.

The chain uses TRBV19 and TRBJ2-7; TRBD1 is a possible D gene (6 bases). V was clipped by 3 bases and J by 7 bases, with 16 bases between them. The CDR3 consists of 14 residues. The germline V gene has CDR1 LNHDA and CDR2 SQIVND (reference sequence). The CDR3 coding sequence is TGTGCCAGTAGTATCTCCGGGACACTTGTTGAGCAGTACTTC. Amino acid sequence: CASSISGTLVEQYF.

This clone was counted a single time. This sequence joins TRBV12-5 and TRBJ1-1; D uncertain. The CDR3 loop spans 13 amino acids. Germline assignment: CDR1 LGHNT and CDR2 FRNRAP. V gave up 9 bases and J gave up 0 bases, with 11 bases separating them. CDR3 in amino acids: CASQIGVNTEAFF. In DNA form, the CDR3 reads TGTGCTAGCCAAATCGGGGTGAACACTGAAGCTTTCTTT.

The chain links TRBV11-2 to TRBJ2-3, with a weak D call TRBD2 (6 bases). The CDR3 extends over 17 amino acids. V lost 0 bases and J lost 4, with 17 bases in between. Germline V gives CDR1 SGHAT, CDR2 FQNNGV. In nucleotides, the CDR3 is TGTGCCAGCAGCTTAGATACCGGGAGAGGTGGGTCAGATACGCAGTATTTT. It is translated as CASSLDTGRGGSDTQYF.

The rearrangement uses TRBV13 and TRBJ2-5; 11 bases are shared with TRBD2. This CDR3 has 16 amino acids. The germline V gene has CDR1 PRHDT and CDR2 FYEKMQ (reference sequence). V shed 5 bases, J shed 5 bases, and the junction held 10 bases outside the gene matches. CDR3 protein: CASSERLAGWLETQYF. DNA of the CDR3: TGTGCCAGCAGCGAAAGACTAGCGGGATGGTTGGAGACCCAGTACTTC.

To note about this clone: The junction shows a germline mismatch at one end, possibly a read error. This chain links TRBV5-1 with TRBJ2-5; 10 bases fit TRBD1. Matching the DNA end better, TRBJ2-7 makes the J call doubtful. Per germline, CDR1 SGHRS and CDR2 YFSETQ. CDR3 size: 16 residues. The CDR3 reads CTSSLTGTGVPYEQYF. The CDR3 nucleotides read TGCACCAGCAGCTTAACCGGGACAGGGGTTCCCTACGAGCAGTACTTC.

This chain links TRBV11-2 with TRBJ1-1; unclear D gene. CDR1 and CDR2 (germline): SGHAT, FQNNGV. This CDR3 spans 12 amino acids. Trimming left V 6 bases short and J 3 bases short, with 8 bases between. The CDR3 here is CASSSGYTEAFF. The DNA of the CDR3 is TGTGCCAGCAGTTCGGGGTACACTGAAGCTTTCTTT.

This clone has just a few counts. The genes are TRBV29-1 and TRBJ1-4, with D unclear. The V end lost 4 bases, the J end lost 4 bases, and 7 bases lay between the germline ends. CDR1 is SQVTM and CDR2 is ANQGSEA in the germline V gene. The CDR3 runs to 12 residues. The CDR3 coding sequence is TGCAGCGTTGGTGGAGATAATGAAAAACTGTTTTTT. It translates to CSVGGDNEKLFF.

The gene calls are TRBV5-1 and TRBJ2-3; no reliable D call. Germline lookup yields CDR1 SGHRS and CDR2 YFSETQ. CDR3 size: 13 residues. The V end lost 1 base, the J end lost 0 bases, and 3 bases lay between the germline ends. The CDR3 region has the DNA TGCGCCAGCAGCTTGACTAGCACAGATACGCAGTATTTT. This codes for CASSLTSTDTQYF.

The V gene is TRBV4-2, the J gene TRBJ1-2; D gene unclear. Germline V gene data show CDR1 as LGHNA and CDR2 as YNFKEQ. With 0 bases removed from V and 5 bases from J, the gap between germline ends came to 13 bases. The length of the CDR3 is 15 residues. CDR3 loop: CASSQDRQTSYGYTF. DNA for the CDR3: TGTGCCAGCAGCCAAGATAGACAAACCAGTTATGGCTACACCTTC.

J is TRBJ1-5 and V is TRBV9; D remains ambiguous. Trimming removed 0 bases at V and 3 bases at J, with 7 bases between. This CDR3 has 14 amino acids. The germline V gene encodes CDR1 SGDLS and CDR2 YYNGEE. CDR3 DNA sequence: TGTGCCAGCAGCGTAGGGGAGGACAATCAGCCCCAGCATTTT. This gives the protein CASSVGEDNQPQHF.

V is TRBV2 and J is TRBJ2-1; D is possibly TRBD2 (6 bases). Deletions cut 8 bases from V and 6 bases from J, with 14 bases between. Germline CDR1 reads SNHLY; CDR2 reads FYNNEI. The CDR3 is 13 residues long. The CDR3 loop is CASGLTGANEQFF. As DNA, the CDR3 is TGTGCCAGCGGACTCACGGGAGCCAATGAGCAGTTCTTC.

The CDR3 is CAWTGSGNYEQYF. In DNA form, the CDR3 reads TGTGCCTGGACTGGTAGCGGCAACTACGAGCAGTACTTC. The chain links TRBV30 to TRBJ2-7, with a possible D match to TRBD2 (6 bases). The CDR3 has 13 residues. V was clipped by 4 bases and J by 3 bases, with 13 bases between them. Germline V gene lookup returns CDR1 GTSNPN and CDR2 SVGIG (reference sequence).

This rearrangement joins TRBV5-1 to TRBJ2-6; unclear D gene. Trimming took off 2 bases at V and 4 bases at J, with 10 bases between the two ends. CDR1 SGHRS and CDR2 YFSETQ come from the germline V gene. The CDR3 consists of 15 residues. The CDR3 DNA sequence: TGCGCCAGCAGCTTTGGCAGTACAGGGGCCAACGTCCTGACTTTC. It yields the protein CASSFGSTGANVLTF.

The chain uses TRBV19 and TRBJ2-2; 7 nucleotides align to TRBD1. Germline V CDR1 and CDR2: LNHDA, SQIVND (reference sequence). The V and J ends lost 10 bases and 3 bases, in that order; junction bases with no gene match: 8. This CDR3 comprises 14 residues. The CDR3 DNA sequence: TGTGCCACCAGACAGGGTAGGGACACCGGGGAGCTGTTTTTT. Translated, it gives CATRQGRDTGELFF. Full variable domain (missing parts from reference TRBV19 and TRBJ2-2): DGGITQSPKYLFRKEGQNVTLSCEQNLNHDAMYWYRQDPGQGLRLIYYSQIVNDFQKGDIAEGYSVSREKKESFPLTVTSAQKNPTAFYLCATRQGRDTGELFFGEGSRLTVL.

The chain links TRBV5-1 to TRBJ2-5, with a possible D match to TRBD2 (6 bases). Germline V gene sequence: CDR1 SGHRS, CDR2 YFSETQ. This CDR3 contains 14 residues. Trimming cost V 1 base and J 3 bases, with 10 bases left between them. The CDR3 spells CASSLRGLEETQYF. The CDR3 DNA sequence: TGCGCCAGCAGCTTGCGGGGGTTAGAAGAGACCCAGTACTTC.

The J gene is TRBJ1-3, the V gene TRBV2; 10 positions match TRBD1. Germline V gene lookup returns CDR1 SNHLY and CDR2 FYNNEI. The CDR3 runs 18 residues. J was trimmed by 7 bases and V by 2 bases; bases with no gene match: 14. The CDR3 DNA is TGTGCCAGCAGTGAAATTCCGGGGACAGGGGCTCACGGTAACACCATATATTTT. Translated: CASSEIPGTGAHGNTIYF.

The V gene is TRBV21-1, the J gene TRBJ2-1; the DNA was not compared with TRBD1, the D call given in the table. TRBV21-1 has pseudogene status. The CDR3 sequence is 20 residues long. The DNA for the CDR3 is TGTGCCAGCAGCACGAATGACAGGGGGTCTTTGTTCCCCCTTAAGGATGAGCAGTTCTTC. Amino acids: CASSTNDRGSLFPLKDEQFF.

The genes are TRBV2 and TRBJ1-1; D is unresolved. CDR1 is SNHLY, CDR2 FYNNEI, per germline. The CDR3 sequence is 13 residues long. Trimming cost V 2 bases and J 5 bases, with 9 bases left between them. The CDR3 DNA follows: TGTGCCAGCAGTGAAAGACTGTGGACTGAAGCTTTCTTT. The encoded protein is CASSERLWTEAFF.

The J gene is TRBJ2-5, the V gene TRBV19; TRBD1 agrees at 8 bases. CDR1 is LNHDA, CDR2 SQIVND, per germline (reference sequence). CDR3 size: 13 residues. The ends lost 8 bases at V and 1 base at J; junction bases unmatched: 3. The CDR3 nucleotides are TGTGCCAGTGGGGGACAGGCCCAAGAGACCCAGTACTTC. This translates into CASGGQAQETQYF.

The chain carries TRBV21-1 and TRBJ1-3; the D call of TRBD1 is as the table states it, not checked on the DNA. TRBV21-1 is termed a pseudogene. This CDR3 contains 17 residues. The DNA of the CDR3 is TGTGCCAGCAGCAAAGGGGGCCGGACAGGGGCCGGTAACACCATATATTTT. Its protein product is CASSKGGRTGAGNTIYF.

Comments on this clone: The sample has other DNA sequences that encode this CDR3 too. The V and J genes are TRBV6-5 and TRBJ2-7; tentative D call: TRBD2 (5 bases). This CDR3 is built from 15 residues. The V and J ends lost 1 base and 4 bases respectively, with 14 bases between them. Germline V CDR1 and CDR2: MNHEY, SVGAGI. CDR3 in amino acids: CASSYFLGDPYEQYF. The CDR3 nucleotides read TGTGCCAGCAGTTACTTCCTGGGAGACCCATACGAGCAGTACTTC.

This clone was counted once. The chain employs TRBV5-1 and TRBJ2-7; 8 positions match TRBD1. Germline assignment: CDR1 SGHRS and CDR2 YFSETQ. J lost 2 bases, V lost 3 bases, and 4 bases had no gene match. The CDR3 sequence is 14 residues long. The DNA of the CDR3 is TGCGCCAGCAGCTGGGGGACAGGAGCCTACGAGCAGTACTTC. It codes for CASSWGTGAYEQYF.

V usage is TRBV9 and J usage is TRBJ1-1; D is undetermined. Germline V lookup: CDR1 SGDLS, CDR2 YYNGEE. The CDR3 has 15 amino acids. The V gene lost 0 bases and the J gene lost 1 base, with 10 bases spanning the gap. CDR3 amino acids: CASSVARGRNTEAFF. The CDR3 nucleotides are TGTGCCAGCAGCGTAGCTCGGGGAAGGAACACTGAAGCTTTCTTT.

This chain connects TRBV6-1 to TRBJ1-2, with D perhaps TRBD1 (5 bases). Germline CDR1 MNHNS, CDR2 SASEGT. Trimming left V 6 bases short and J 7 bases short, with 21 bases between. This CDR3 contains 15 residues. CDR3 region: CASRSPGTARGGYTF. CDR3 sequence (DNA): TGTGCCAGCAGGAGCCCCGGGACTGCACGGGGTGGCTACACCTTC.